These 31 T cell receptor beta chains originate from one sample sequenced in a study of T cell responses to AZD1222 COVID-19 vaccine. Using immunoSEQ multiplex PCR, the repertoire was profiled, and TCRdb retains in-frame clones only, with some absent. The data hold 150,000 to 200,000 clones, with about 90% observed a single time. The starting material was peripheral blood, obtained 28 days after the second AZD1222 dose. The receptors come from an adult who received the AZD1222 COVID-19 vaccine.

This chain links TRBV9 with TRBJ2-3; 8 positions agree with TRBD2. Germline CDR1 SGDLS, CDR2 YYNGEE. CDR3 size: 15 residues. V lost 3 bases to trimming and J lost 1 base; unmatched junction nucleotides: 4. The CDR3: CASSAGGGGTDTQYF. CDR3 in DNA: TGTGCCAGCAGCGCCGGGGGGGGCGGCACAGATACGCAGTATTTT.

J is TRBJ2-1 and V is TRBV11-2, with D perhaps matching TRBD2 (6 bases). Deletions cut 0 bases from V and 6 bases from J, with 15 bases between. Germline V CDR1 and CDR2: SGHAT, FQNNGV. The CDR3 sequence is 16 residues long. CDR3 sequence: CASSLEVEGGINEQFF. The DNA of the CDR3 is TGTGCCAGCAGCTTAGAGGTGGAGGGCGGAATCAATGAGCAGTTCTTC.

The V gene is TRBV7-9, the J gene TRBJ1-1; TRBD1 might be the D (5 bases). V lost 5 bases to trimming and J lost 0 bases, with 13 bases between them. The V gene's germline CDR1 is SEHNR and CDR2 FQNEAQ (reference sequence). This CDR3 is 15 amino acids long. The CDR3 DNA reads TGTGCCAGCAGCGGAGCCGGGACGGTGAACACTGAAGCTTTCTTT. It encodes CASSGAGTVNTEAFF.

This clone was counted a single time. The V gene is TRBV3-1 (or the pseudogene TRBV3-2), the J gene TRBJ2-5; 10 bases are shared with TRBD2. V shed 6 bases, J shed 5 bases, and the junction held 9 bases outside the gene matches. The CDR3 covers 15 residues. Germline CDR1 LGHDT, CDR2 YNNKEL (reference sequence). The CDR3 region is CASSFSGGASETQYF. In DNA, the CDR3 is TGTGCCAGCAGTTTCAGCGGGGGGGCCTCGGAGACCCAGTACTTC.

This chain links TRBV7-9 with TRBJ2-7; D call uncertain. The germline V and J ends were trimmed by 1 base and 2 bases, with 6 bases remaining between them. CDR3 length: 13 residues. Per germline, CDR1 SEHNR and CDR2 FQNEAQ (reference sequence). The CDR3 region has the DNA TGTGCCAGCAGCTTAGGGGGTACCTACGAGCAGTACTTC. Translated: CASSLGGTYEQYF.

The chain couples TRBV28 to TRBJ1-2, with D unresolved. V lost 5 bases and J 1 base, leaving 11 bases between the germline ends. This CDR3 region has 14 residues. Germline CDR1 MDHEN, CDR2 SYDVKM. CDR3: CASSQNQDNYGYTF. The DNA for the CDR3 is TGTGCCAGCAGTCAAAACCAAGATAACTATGGCTACACCTTC.

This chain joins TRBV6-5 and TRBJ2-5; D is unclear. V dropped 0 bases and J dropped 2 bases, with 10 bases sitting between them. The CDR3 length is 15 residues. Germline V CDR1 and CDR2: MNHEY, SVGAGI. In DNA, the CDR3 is TGTGCCAGCAGTTACTCCAATTTAATTCAAGAGACCCAGTACTTC. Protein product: CASSYSNLIQETQYF.

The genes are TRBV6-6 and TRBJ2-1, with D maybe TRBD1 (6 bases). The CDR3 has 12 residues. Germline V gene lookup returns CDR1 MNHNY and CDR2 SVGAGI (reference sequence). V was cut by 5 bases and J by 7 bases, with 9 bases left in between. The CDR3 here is CASSPGVNEQFF. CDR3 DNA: TGTGCCAGCAGTCCAGGGGTGAATGAGCAGTTCTTC.

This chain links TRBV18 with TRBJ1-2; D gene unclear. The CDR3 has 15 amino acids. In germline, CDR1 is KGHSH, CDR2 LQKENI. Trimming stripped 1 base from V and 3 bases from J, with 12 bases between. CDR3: CASSPQGAWDYGYTF. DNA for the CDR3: TGTGCCAGCTCACCACAGGGAGCCTGGGACTATGGCTACACCTTC. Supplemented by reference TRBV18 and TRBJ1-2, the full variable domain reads NAGVMQNPRHLVRRRGQEARLRCSPMKGHSHVYWYRQLPEEGLKFMVYLQKENIIDESGMPKERFSAEFPKEGPSILRIQQVVRGDSAAYFCASSPQGAWDYGYTFGSGTRLTVV.

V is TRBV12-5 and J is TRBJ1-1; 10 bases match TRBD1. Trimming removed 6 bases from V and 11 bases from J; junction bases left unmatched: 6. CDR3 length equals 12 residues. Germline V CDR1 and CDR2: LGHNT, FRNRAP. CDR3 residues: CASGPTGGSAFF. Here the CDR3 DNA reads TGTGCTAGTGGGCCGACAGGGGGCTCTGCTTTCTTT.

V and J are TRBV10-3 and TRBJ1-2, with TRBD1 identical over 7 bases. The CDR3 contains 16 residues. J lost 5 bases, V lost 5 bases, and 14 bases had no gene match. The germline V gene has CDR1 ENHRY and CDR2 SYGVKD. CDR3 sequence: CAISLSQGDEIYGYTF. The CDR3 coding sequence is TGTGCCATCAGTCTCTCTCAGGGGGACGAAATATATGGCTACACCTTC.

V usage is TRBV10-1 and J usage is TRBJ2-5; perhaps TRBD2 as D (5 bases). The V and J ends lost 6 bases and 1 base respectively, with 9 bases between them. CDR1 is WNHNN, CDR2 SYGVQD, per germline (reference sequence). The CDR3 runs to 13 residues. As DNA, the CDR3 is TGCGCCAGCAGACCAAGCGGCCAAGAGACCCAGTACTTC. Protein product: CASRPSGQETQYF.

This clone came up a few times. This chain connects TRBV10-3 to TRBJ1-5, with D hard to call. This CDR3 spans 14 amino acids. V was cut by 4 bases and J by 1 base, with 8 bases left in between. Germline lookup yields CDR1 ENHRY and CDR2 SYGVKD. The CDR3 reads CAISVNPSNQPQHF. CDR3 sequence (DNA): TGTGCCATCAGTGTTAATCCGAGCAATCAGCCCCAGCATTTT.

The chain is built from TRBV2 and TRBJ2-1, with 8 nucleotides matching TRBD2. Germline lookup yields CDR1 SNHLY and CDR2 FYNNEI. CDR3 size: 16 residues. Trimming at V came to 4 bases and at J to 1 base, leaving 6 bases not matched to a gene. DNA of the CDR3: TGTGCCAGCAGTGGAAGCGGGGGCCGATCCTACAATGAGCAGTTCTTC. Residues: CASSGSGGRSYNEQFF. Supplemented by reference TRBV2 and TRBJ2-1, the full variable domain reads EPEVTQTPSHQVTQMGQEVILRCVPISNHLYFYWYRQILGQKVEFLVSFYNNEISEKSEIFDDQFSVERPDGSNFTLKIRSTKLEDSAMYFCASSGSGGRSYNEQFFGPGTRLTVL.

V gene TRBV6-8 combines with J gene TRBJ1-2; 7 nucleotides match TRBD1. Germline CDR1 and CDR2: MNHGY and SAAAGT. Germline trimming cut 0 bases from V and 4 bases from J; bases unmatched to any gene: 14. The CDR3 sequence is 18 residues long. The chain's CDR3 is CASSYSQGGEVISYGYTF. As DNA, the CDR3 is TGTGCCAGCAGTTACTCACAAGGGGGCGAAGTTATCAGCTATGGCTACACCTTC.

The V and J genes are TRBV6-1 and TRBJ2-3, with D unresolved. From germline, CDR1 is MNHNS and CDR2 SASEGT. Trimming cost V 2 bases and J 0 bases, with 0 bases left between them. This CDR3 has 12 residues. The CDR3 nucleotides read TGTGCCAGCAGTGAAAGCACAGATACGCAGTATTTT. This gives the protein CASSESTDTQYF.

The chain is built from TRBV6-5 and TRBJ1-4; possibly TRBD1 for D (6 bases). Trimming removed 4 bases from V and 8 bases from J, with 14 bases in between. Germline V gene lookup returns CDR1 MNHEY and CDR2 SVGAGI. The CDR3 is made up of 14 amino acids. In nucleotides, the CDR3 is TGTGCCAGCAGTTCGGGGGGGCATGGGGAAAAACTGTTTTTT. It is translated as CASSSGGHGEKLFF.

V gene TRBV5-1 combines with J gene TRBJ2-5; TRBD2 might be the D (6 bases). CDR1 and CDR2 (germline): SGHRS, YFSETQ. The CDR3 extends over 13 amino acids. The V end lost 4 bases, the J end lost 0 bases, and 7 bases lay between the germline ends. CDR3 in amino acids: CASSPGDQETQYF. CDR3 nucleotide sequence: TGCGCCAGCAGCCCGGGGGACCAAGAGACCCAGTACTTC.

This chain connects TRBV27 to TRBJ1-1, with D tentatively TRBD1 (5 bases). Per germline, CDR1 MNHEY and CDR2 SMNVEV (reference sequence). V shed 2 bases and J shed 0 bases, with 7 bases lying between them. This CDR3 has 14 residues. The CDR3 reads CASSLGRVNTEAFF. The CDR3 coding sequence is TGTGCCAGCAGTTTAGGCAGGGTGAACACTGAAGCTTTCTTT.

Written as DNA, the CDR3 is TGTGCCAGCAGCTTGGGAGGGAATAGCAATCAGCCCCAGCATTTT. This sequence encodes CASSLGGNSNQPQHF. The V gene is TRBV5-8, the J gene TRBJ1-5, with D unclear. Germline V gives CDR1 SGHTS, CDR2 YDEGEE. The V end lost 0 bases, the J end lost 0 bases, and 7 bases lay between the germline ends. The CDR3 is 15 residues long.

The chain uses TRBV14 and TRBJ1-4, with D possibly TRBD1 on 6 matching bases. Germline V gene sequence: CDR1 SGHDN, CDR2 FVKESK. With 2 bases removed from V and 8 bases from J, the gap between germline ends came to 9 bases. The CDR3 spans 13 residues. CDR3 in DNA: TGTGCCAGCAGCCAAAAAACAGGGGAAAAACTGTTTTTT. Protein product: CASSQKTGEKLFF.

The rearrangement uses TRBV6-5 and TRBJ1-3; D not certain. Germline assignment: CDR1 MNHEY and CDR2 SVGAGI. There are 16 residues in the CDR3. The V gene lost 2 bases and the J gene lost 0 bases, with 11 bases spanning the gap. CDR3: CASSYGGESSGNTIYF. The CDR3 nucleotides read TGTGCCAGCAGTTACGGCGGCGAGAGCTCTGGAAACACCATATATTTT.

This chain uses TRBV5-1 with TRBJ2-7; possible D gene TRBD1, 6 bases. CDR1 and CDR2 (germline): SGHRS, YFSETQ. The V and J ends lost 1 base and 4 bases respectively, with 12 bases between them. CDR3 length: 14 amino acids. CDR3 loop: CASSLTDSLYEQYF. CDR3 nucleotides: TGCGCCAGCAGCTTGACGGACAGTCTTTACGAGCAGTACTTC.

CDR3 sequence: CASSPGAVTGYTF. CDR3 bases: TGTGCCAGCTCACCAGGAGCAGTTACGGGCTACACCTTC. V usage is TRBV18 and J usage is TRBJ1-2; D remains unclear. The CDR3 runs 13 residues. V shed 2 bases and J shed 8 bases, with 12 bases lying between them. Germline values: CDR1 KGHSH, CDR2 LQKENI.

The CDR3 nucleotides read TGTGCCAGCAGTTTATGGGGGAACTATGGCTACACCTTC. Encoded protein: CASSLWGNYGYTF. This chain connects TRBV28 to TRBJ1-2; D gene unclear. CDR3 length: 13 residues. Per germline, CDR1 MDHEN and CDR2 SYDVKM. Trimming removed 0 bases from V and 2 bases from J, with 4 bases in between.

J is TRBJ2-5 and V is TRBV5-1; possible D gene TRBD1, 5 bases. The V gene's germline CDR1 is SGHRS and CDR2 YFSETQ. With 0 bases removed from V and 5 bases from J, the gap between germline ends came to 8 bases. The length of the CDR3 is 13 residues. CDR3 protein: CASSLGRVETQYF. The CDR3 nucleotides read TGCGCCAGCAGCTTGGGCAGGGTGGAGACCCAGTACTTC.

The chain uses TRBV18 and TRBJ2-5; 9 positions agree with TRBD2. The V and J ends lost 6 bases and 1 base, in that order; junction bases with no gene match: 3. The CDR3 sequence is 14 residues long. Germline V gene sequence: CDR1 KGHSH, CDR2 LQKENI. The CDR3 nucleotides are TGTGCCAGCTCGGCGGGGGGGCCCCAAGAGACCCAGTACTTC. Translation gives CASSAGGPQETQYF.

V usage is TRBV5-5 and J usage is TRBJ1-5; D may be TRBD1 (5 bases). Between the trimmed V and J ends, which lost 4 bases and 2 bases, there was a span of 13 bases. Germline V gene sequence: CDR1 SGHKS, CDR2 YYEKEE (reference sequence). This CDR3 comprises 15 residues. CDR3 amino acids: CASSPSGGGNQPQHF. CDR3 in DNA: TGTGCCAGCAGCCCCTCTGGGGGGGGCAATCAGCCCCAGCATTTT.

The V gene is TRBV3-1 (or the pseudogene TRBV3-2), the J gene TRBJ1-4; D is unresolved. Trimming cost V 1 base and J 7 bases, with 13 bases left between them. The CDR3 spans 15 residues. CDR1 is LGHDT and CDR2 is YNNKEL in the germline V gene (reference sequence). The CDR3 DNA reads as TGTGCCAGCAGCCAAGGAGTAAGTGGGTCTGAAAAACTGTTTTTT. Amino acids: CASSQGVSGSEKLFF.

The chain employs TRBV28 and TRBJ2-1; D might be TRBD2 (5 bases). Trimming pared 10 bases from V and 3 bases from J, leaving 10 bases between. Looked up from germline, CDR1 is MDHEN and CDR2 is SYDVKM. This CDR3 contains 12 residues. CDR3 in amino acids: CATSAGYNEQFF. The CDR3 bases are TGTGCCACCAGCGCGGGCTACAATGAGCAGTTCTTC.

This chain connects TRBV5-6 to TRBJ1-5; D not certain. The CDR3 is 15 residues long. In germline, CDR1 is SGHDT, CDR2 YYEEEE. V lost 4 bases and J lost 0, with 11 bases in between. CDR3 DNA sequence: TGTGCCAGCAGCCAATGGTCGGGTAGCAATCAGCCCCAGCATTTT. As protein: CASSQWSGSNQPQHF.